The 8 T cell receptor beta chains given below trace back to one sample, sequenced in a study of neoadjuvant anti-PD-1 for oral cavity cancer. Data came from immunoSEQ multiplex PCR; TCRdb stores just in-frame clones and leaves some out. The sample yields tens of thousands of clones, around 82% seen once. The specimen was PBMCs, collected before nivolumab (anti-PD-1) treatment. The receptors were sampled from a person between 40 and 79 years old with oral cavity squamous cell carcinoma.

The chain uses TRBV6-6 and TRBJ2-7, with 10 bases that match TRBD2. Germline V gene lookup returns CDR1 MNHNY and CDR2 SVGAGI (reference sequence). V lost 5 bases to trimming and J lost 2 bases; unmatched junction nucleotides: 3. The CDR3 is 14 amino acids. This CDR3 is CASSQREGPYEQYF. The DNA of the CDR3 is TGTGCCAGCAGTCAGCGGGAGGGCCCCTACGAGCAGTACTTC.

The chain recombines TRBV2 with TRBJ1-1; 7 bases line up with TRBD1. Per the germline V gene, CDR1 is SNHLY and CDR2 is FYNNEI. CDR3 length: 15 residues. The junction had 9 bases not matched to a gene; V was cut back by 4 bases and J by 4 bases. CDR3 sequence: CASSGRDRSGTEAFF. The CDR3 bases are TGTGCCAGCAGTGGCCGGGACAGATCGGGCACTGAAGCTTTCTTT.

The CDR3 DNA sequence: TGCGCCAGCAGCCGGGGACAGGGCCCGGTCGGCGAGCAGTTCTTC. Amino acids: CASSRGQGPVGEQFF. This chain connects TRBV4-1 to TRBJ2-1; 9 nucleotides agree with TRBD1. The ends lost 4 bases at V and 10 bases at J; junction bases unmatched: 11. The CDR3 has 15 amino acids. Germline CDR1 is MGHRA and CDR2 is YSYEKL.

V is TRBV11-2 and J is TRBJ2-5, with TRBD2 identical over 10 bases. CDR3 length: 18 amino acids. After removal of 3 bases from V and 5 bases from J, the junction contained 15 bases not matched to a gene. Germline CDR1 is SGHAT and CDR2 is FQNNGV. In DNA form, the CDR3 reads TGTGCCAGCAGCTTGCTAGCGGGAGAGGACCAGGGCTGGGAGACCCAGTACTTC. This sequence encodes CASSLLAGEDQGWETQYF. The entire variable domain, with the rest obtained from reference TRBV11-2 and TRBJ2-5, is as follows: EAGVAQSPRYKIIEKRQSVAFWCNPISGHATLYWYQQILGQGPKLLIQFQNNGVVDDSQLPKDRFSAERLKGVDSTLKIQPAKLEDSAVYLCASSLLAGEDQGWETQYFGPGTRLLVL.

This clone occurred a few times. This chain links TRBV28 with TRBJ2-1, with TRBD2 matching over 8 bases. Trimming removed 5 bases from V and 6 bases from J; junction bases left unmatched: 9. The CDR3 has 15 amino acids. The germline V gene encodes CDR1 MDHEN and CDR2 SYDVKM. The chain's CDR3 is CASSPAGVGVNEQFF. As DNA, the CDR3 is TGTGCCAGCAGTCCAGCGGGAGTTGGTGTCAATGAGCAGTTCTTC.

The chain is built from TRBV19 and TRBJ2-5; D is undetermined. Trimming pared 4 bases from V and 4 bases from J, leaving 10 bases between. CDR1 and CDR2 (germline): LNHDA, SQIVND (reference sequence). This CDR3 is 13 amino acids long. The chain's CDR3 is CASSRLWGETQYF. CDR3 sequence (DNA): TGTGCCAGTAGTAGACTTTGGGGAGAGACCCAGTACTTC.

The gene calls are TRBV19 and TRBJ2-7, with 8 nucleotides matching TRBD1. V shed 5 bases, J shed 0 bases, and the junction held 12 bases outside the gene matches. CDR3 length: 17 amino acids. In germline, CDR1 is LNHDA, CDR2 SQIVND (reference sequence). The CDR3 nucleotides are TGTGCCAGTAGTCCCCGCGGACAGGGATGGCGCTCCTACGAGCAGTACTTC. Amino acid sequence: CASSPRGQGWRSYEQYF.

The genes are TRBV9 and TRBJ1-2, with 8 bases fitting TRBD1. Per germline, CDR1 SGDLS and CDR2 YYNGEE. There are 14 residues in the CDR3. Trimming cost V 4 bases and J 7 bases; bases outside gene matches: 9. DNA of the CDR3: TGTGCCAGCAGCATCTACAGGGGGTTGAGTGGCTACACCTTC. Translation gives CASSIYRGLSGYTF.